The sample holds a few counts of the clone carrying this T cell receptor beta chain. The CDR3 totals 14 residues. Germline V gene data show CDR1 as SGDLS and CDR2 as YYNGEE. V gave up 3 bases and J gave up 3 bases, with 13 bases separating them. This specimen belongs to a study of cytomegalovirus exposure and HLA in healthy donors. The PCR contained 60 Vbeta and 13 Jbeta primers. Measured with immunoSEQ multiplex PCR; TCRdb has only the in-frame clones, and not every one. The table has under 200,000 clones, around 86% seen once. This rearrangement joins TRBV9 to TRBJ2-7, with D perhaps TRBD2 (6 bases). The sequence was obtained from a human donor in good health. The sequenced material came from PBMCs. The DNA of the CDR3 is TGTGCCAGCAGCGACGGGACTGGGCTCTACGAGCAGTACTTC. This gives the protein CASSDGTGLYEQYF.